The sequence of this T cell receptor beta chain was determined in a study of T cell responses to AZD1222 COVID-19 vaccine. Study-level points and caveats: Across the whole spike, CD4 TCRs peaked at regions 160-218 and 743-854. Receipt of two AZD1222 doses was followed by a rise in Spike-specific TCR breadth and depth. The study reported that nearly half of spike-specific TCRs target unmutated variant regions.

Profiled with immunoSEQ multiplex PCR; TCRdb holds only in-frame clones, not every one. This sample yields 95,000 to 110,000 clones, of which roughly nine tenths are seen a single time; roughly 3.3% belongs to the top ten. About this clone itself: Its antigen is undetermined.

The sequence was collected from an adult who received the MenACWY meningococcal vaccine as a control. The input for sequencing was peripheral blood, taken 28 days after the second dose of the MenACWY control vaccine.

CDR3 bases: TGTGCCAGCAGGTCCTCTCCCCAGGGCTACACCTTC. It translates to CASRSSPQGYTF. The chain combines TRBV28 with TRBJ1-2; D remains ambiguous. V lost 6 bases and J lost 8, with 13 bases in between. The CDR3 loop spans 12 amino acids. Looked up from germline, CDR1 is MDHEN and CDR2 is SYDVKM.